This T cell receptor (beta chain) appears in the sequencing data of a study of T cells after yellow fever vaccination. Deletions cut 6 bases from V and 3 bases from J, with 12 bases between. The germline V gene has CDR1 DFQATT and CDR2 SNEGSKA (reference sequence). The CDR3 is 13 amino acids. MiXCR was run by TCRdb on the 5' RACE reads, yielding one entry per CDR3 protein. The sample lists about 300,000 distinct CDR3 sequences; 7.5% to 9.5% were seen once. The chain joins TRBV20-1 to TRBJ1-3; tentatively, D is TRBD1 (5 bases). The sequences come from CD4+ T cells sorted from PBMCs, collected 5 days after the yellow fever booster vaccination. This clonotype originated in a man younger than 35 who received the YFV17D yellow fever vaccine. CDR3 in DNA: TGCAGTGCCACCCGGGGGGGTGGAAACACCATATATTTT. Translation gives CSATRGGGNTIYF.